The 10 T cell receptor beta chains given below trace back to one sample, sequenced in a study of CD8 T cells in ankylosing spondylitis. TCRdb ran MiXCR on the 5' RACE reads and lists one entry per CDR3 protein. Here the sample spans around 130,000 distinct CDR3 sequences, 7% being singletons. Material: blood, either unsorted or a sorted T cell fraction (not recorded which). Source of these receptors: a male donor with ankylosing spondylitis or in good health (not recorded which).

This clonotype was seen many times. The chain carries TRBV20-1 and TRBJ2-5; D gene ambiguous. This CDR3 contains 17 residues. Germline V gives CDR1 DFQATT, CDR2 SNEGSKA (reference sequence). V was trimmed by 1 base and J by 7 bases, leaving 25 bases between them. CDR3 amino acids: CSARALPWTSEMGTQYF. CDR3 bases: TGCAGTGCTAGAGCCCTACCGTGGACGTCCGAAATGGGGACCCAGTACTTC.

This clonotype was found many times. The rearrangement joins TRBV20-1 to TRBJ1-2; weak D call: TRBD1 (6 bases). Germline CDR1 reads DFQATT; CDR2 reads SNEGSKA (reference sequence). Trimming took 6 bases from V and 10 from J, leaving 18 bases between them. The CDR3 covers 12 residues. CDR3 bases: TGCAGTGCACAAGGACAGCCCAGTGACTACACCTTC. This translates into CSAQGQPSDYTF.

Many counts were recorded for this clonotype. This chain connects TRBV6-1 to TRBJ1-4; D perhaps matches TRBD1 (5 bases). V was pared by 6 bases and J by 7 bases, with 12 bases between. Germline V gene lookup returns CDR1 MNHNS and CDR2 SASEGT. This CDR3 has 13 residues. CDR3 nucleotide sequence: TGTGCCAGCAGCCGCTCACAGGCTGAAAAACTGTTTTTT. Translation: CASSRSQAEKLFF.

This clonotype was observed at least ten times. V is TRBV28 and J is TRBJ2-1; 7 positions agree with TRBD2. V shed 2 bases and J 7 bases; nucleotides not matched to a gene: 8. Germline lookup yields CDR1 MDHEN and CDR2 SYDVKM. CDR3 length: 15 residues. For the CDR3, the DNA is TGTGCCAGCAGTTTAGCGGGAGTAAGGGCAAATGAGCAGTTCTTC. This encodes CASSLAGVRANEQFF.

In this sample, this clonotype turned up many times. This chain connects TRBV6-1 to TRBJ2-7; TRBD1 is a possible D gene (6 bases). V shed 6 bases and J shed 4 bases, with 19 bases lying between them. From germline, CDR1 is MNHNS and CDR2 SASEGT. The CDR3 consists of 15 residues. The CDR3 DNA reads TGTGCCAGCAGACGAGGGACACCTGAGGTATACGAGCAGTACTTC. It translates to CASRRGTPEVYEQYF.

The sample holds many counts of this clonotype. V gene TRBV20-1 combines with J gene TRBJ2-1, with TRBD2 matching 7 bases. Germline CDR1 reads DFQATT; CDR2 reads SNEGSKA (reference sequence). The CDR3 is made up of 16 amino acids. After removal of 3 bases from V and 6 bases from J, the junction contained 14 bases not matched to a gene. The CDR3 sequence: CSASPRNLAEANEQFF. The DNA for the CDR3 is TGCAGTGCTAGCCCTAGGAATCTAGCGGAGGCCAATGAGCAGTTCTTC.

This clonotype has ten or more counts. The chain combines TRBV11-1 with TRBJ2-1; 11 bases fit TRBD2. Germline values: CDR1 SGHAT, CDR2 FQDESV (reference sequence). The CDR3 contains 19 residues. The J segment lost 7 bases and the V segment lost 2 bases, leaving 16 bases of the junction unmatched. CDR3 protein: CASSLRPMRLAGWGNEQFF. As DNA, the CDR3 is TGTGCCAGCAGCTTACGGCCCATGAGACTAGCGGGATGGGGGAATGAGCAGTTCTTC.

This clonotype was seen ten or more times. This chain links TRBV7-2 with TRBJ2-3; TRBD1 matches 9 bases. With V trimmed by 3 bases and J by 3 bases, 1 base remained unmatched. Germline V lookup: CDR1 SGHTA, CDR2 FQGNSA. There are 14 residues in the CDR3. DNA of the CDR3: TGTGCCAGCAGCTTGGACAGGGGTACAGATACGCAGTATTTT. Its protein product is CASSLDRGTDTQYF.

This clonotype was seen at least ten times. J is TRBJ2-1 and V is TRBV4-1; D is unresolved. V was pared by 2 bases and J by 6 bases, with 8 bases between. CDR3 length: 13 residues. CDR1 and CDR2 from the germline V gene are MGHRA and YSYEKL. CDR3 protein: CASSQLRINEQFF. CDR3 sequence (DNA): TGCGCCAGCAGCCAATTGAGGATCAATGAGCAGTTCTTC.

This clonotype was counted at least ten times. This rearrangement joins TRBV20-1 to TRBJ2-3; possibly TRBD2 for D (6 bases). The V gene's germline CDR1 is DFQATT and CDR2 SNEGSKA (reference sequence). CDR3 length equals 16 residues. Trimming left V 5 bases short and J 1 base short, with 19 bases between. CDR3 amino acids: CSAPDYSGGGTDTQYF. As DNA, the CDR3 is TGCAGTGCTCCGGATTACAGCGGAGGGGGCACAGATACGCAGTATTTT.